These 30 T cell receptor beta chains were all obtained from the same sample, sequenced in a study of T cell repertoires in cytomegalovirus infection. TCRdb reprocessed the reads with MiXCR, giving one entry per CDR3 protein. The sample comprises fewer than 1,000,000 distinct CDR3 sequences, roughly a third of which are singletons, and about an eighth rests with the top ten. Which antigens these TCRs recognize remains unknown. The sequencing used cultured CD8+ T cells from PBMCs, collected from culture after CMV antigen stimulation. Every receptor here comes from a human donor in good health (CMV status not recorded). Some clones in this sample may be carry-over from other donors' samples.

At least ten counts were recorded for this clonotype. The chain recombines TRBV12-3 or TRBV12-4 with TRBJ1-2; D possibly corresponds to TRBD1 (5 bases). V was shortened by 7 bases and J by 7 bases, with 19 bases between the two germline ends. The CDR3 totals 14 residues. The CDR3 DNA is TGTGCCAGCATTCAGTCAGGACACAAGGGTGGCTACACCTTC. Translation gives CASIQSGHKGGYTF.

V gene TRBV27 combines with J gene TRBJ1-2, with unresolved D. Germline V lookup: CDR1 MNHEY, CDR2 SMNVEV (reference sequence). The CDR3 contains 11 residues. Between the trimmed V and J ends, which lost 4 bases and 8 bases, there was a span of 8 bases. DNA for the CDR3: TGTGCCAGCAGTTGGGGAGGCGGCTACACCTTC. This encodes CASSWGGGYTF.

V usage is TRBV5-1 and J usage is TRBJ2-1; TRBD1 matches 11 bases. V was clipped by 5 bases and J by 5 bases; unmatched bases: 12. Per the germline V gene, CDR1 is SGHRS and CDR2 is YFSETQ. The CDR3 runs to 17 residues. The DNA of the CDR3 is TGCGCCAGCAGTCTCCCGGGACAGGGGGTTTCTAACAATGAGCAGTTCTTC. This sequence encodes CASSLPGQGVSNNEQFF.

As regards this clonotype: Germline and junction disagree at one end, which may indicate a read error. This chain links TRBV27 with TRBJ2-1; D unresolved. CDR3 length equals 16 residues. Germline lookup yields CDR1 MNHEY and CDR2 SMNVEV (reference sequence). CDR3 amino acids: CASSLSVSSIYSEQFF. In nucleotides, the CDR3 is TGTGCCAGCAGTTTAAGCGTGAGCAGTATCTACAGTGAGCAGTTCTTC.

This clonotype was picked up many times. This chain links TRBV7-9 with TRBJ2-5; D is undetermined. Trimming left V 4 bases short and J 2 bases short, with 11 bases between. Germline values: CDR1 SEHNR, CDR2 FQNEAQ (reference sequence). There are 14 residues in the CDR3. CDR3 sequence reads: CASSSPGRQETQYF. Here the CDR3 DNA reads TGTGCCAGCAGCTCCCCTGGCAGGCAAGAGACCCAGTACTTC.

This clonotype has more than one count but fewer than ten. The chain combines TRBV19 with TRBJ2-3; D is ambiguous. The V end was cut by 1 base, the J end by 5 bases, with 10 bases between. Germline V gene lookup returns CDR1 LNHDA and CDR2 SQIVND (reference sequence). The CDR3 runs 14 residues. The CDR3 region is CASSIGYSLDTQYF. In nucleotides, the CDR3 is TGTGCCAGTAGTATAGGGTACAGCCTAGATACGCAGTATTTT.

In its sample, this clonotype was seen a few times. This sequence joins TRBV4-2 and TRBJ2-2, with D unresolved. The CDR3 is 15 residues long. Germline CDR1 is LGHNA and CDR2 is YNFKEQ. The V and J ends lost 0 bases and 2 bases respectively, with 7 bases between them. The CDR3 coding sequence is TGTGCCAGCAGCCAAGAGAACAGAAACACCGGGGAGCTGTTTTTT. Translated, it gives CASSQENRNTGELFF.

This clonotype was observed a few times. This chain uses TRBV6-2 or TRBV6-3 with TRBJ2-1, with D unresolved. V dropped 0 bases and J dropped 10 bases, with 10 bases sitting between them. The CDR3 loop spans 13 amino acids. CDR1 and CDR2 (germline): MNHEY, SVGEGT. The CDR3 bases are TGTGCCAGCAGTTACTCCGGTAGACGGGAGCAGTTCTTC. It translates to CASSYSGRREQFF.

This clonotype showed up just a few times. The chain carries TRBV12-3 or TRBV12-4 and TRBJ2-5; maybe TRBD2 (5 bases). The V end lost 6 bases, the J end lost 5 bases, and 13 bases lay between the germline ends. The CDR3 totals 13 residues. The CDR3 protein is CASSLTGMETQYF. The CDR3 DNA reads as TGTGCCAGCAGCCTCACGGGGATGGAGACCCAGTACTTC.

The chain combines TRBV7-9 with TRBJ2-7, with D tentatively TRBD1 (6 bases). V was clipped by 0 bases and J by 2 bases, with 14 bases between them. This CDR3 comprises 16 residues. The germline CDR1 and CDR2 sequences are SEHNR and FQNEAQ (reference sequence). DNA of the CDR3: TGTGCCAGCAGCTTAGCGAACGTAGGACAGCCCTACGAGCAGTACTTC. Translating gives CASSLANVGQPYEQYF.

The gene calls are TRBV7-6 and TRBJ1-5, with a tentative D call TRBD1 (5 bases). CDR3 size: 14 residues. V lost 6 bases to trimming and J lost 0 bases, with 9 bases between them. Per germline, CDR1 SGHVS and CDR2 FNYEAQ. Here the CDR3 reads CASRGPASNQPQHF. The CDR3 bases are TGTGCCAGCAGGGGGCCAGCTAGCAATCAGCCCCAGCATTTT.

This chain's CDR3 is CASSAQGPPGRAFF. The CDR3 coding sequence is TGTGCCAGCAGTGCTCAAGGTCCCCCGGGTAGAGCTTTCTTT. J is TRBJ1-1 and V is TRBV2; D gene ambiguous. Trimming took off 4 bases at V and 10 bases at J, with 19 bases between the two ends. The CDR3 covers 14 residues. Per the germline V gene, CDR1 is SNHLY and CDR2 is FYNNEI.

This clonotype appeared a few times. The CDR3 DNA follows: TGTGCCAGCAGCTTGTGGGTGACAGGACCCAGCTCCTACGAGCAGTACGTC. This codes for CASSLWVTGPSSYEQYV. V and J are TRBV5-3 and TRBJ2-7, with D perhaps TRBD1 (6 bases). TRBV5-3 is known as an ORF, though its function is uncertain. The CDR3 has 17 amino acids.

The gene calls are TRBV5-1 and TRBJ2-7; possible D gene TRBD1, 6 bases. V lost 4 bases and J 2 bases, leaving 16 bases between the germline ends. Germline V gives CDR1 SGHRS, CDR2 YFSETQ. The length of the CDR3 is 15 residues. The CDR3 nucleotides are TGCGCCAGCAGCCCCGGGGACACCGGCCCCTACGAGCAGTACGTC. Encoded protein: CASSPGDTGPYEQYV.

This clonotype was counted only a few times. The J gene is TRBJ2-1, the V gene TRBV2, with 10 bases lining up with TRBD1. Germline assignment: CDR1 SNHLY and CDR2 FYNNEI. CDR3 length: 16 residues. J gave up 7 bases and V 5 bases, and 11 bases lay outside the gene matches. This CDR3 is CASSSPGTGVKNEQFF. DNA of the CDR3: TGTGCCAGCAGTTCACCCGGGACAGGGGTTAAAAATGAGCAGTTCTTC. The full variable domain, rest sourced from reference TRBV2 and TRBJ2-1, is EPEVTQTPSHQVTQMGQEVILRCVPISNHLYFYWYRQILGQKVEFLVSFYNNEISEKSEIFDDQFSVERPDGSNFTLKIRSTKLEDSAMYFCASSSPGTGVKNEQFFGPGTRLTVL.

The CDR3 nucleotides are TGTGCCACCAGTGATCATCCGGGACTGTCCACAGATACGCAGTATTTT. Its protein is CATSDHPGLSTDTQYF. J is TRBJ2-3 and V is TRBV24-1; D perhaps matches TRBD2 (6 bases). The V gene's germline CDR1 is KGHDR and CDR2 SFDVKD. The CDR3 runs to 16 residues. V lost 3 bases and J lost 2, with 14 bases in between.

This clonotype showed up many times. The rearrangement uses TRBV24-1 and TRBJ1-1; D may be TRBD1 (6 bases). CDR1 and CDR2 (germline): KGHDR, SFDVKD. V was trimmed by 4 bases and J by 11 bases, leaving 19 bases between them. The CDR3 covers 14 residues. The CDR3 sequence is CATSDSLIGGAAFF. DNA for the CDR3: TGTGCCACCAGTGACTCGCTGATCGGGGGGGCTGCTTTCTTT.

This clonotype came up a few times. V is TRBV4-3 and J is TRBJ2-7, with D perhaps TRBD2 (5 bases). V was clipped by 2 bases and J by 5 bases, with 19 bases between them. CDR3 length: 16 amino acids. The germline V gene has CDR1 LGHNA and CDR2 YSLEER. The DNA of the CDR3 is TGCGCCAGCAGCCAACACCGGACGGACCCGAGGGACGAGCAGTACGTC. This translates into CASSQHRTDPRDEQYV.

This clonotype was seen many times. The V and J genes are TRBV20-1 and TRBJ2-7; 14 nucleotides align to TRBD2. V shed 6 bases, J shed 3 bases, and the junction held 13 bases outside the gene matches. Per the germline V gene, CDR1 is DFQATT and CDR2 is SNEGSKA (reference sequence). The CDR3 length is 17 residues. CDR3 nucleotide sequence: TGCAGTGCCTCCCCCCCGGGACTAGCGGGGGTCATCTACGAGCAGTACGTC. The encoded protein is CSASPPGLAGVIYEQYV.

For this clonotype: A read error may produce the germline difference seen at one junction end. The J gene is TRBJ2-7, the V gene TRBV7-6; the match to TRBD1 covers 11 bases. Germline V gene sequence: CDR1 SGHVS, CDR2 FNYEAQ. This CDR3 is built from 16 residues. The CDR3 bases are TGTGCCAGCAGCCCAAGCTGGACAGGGGGCTCCCACGAGCAGTACTTC. Its protein product is CASSPSWTGGSHEQYF.

In this sample, this clonotype turned up a few times. The chain has TRBV11-2 and TRBJ1-1, with 7 bases aligning to TRBD1. Germline trimming cut 5 bases from V and 1 base from J; bases unmatched to any gene: 7. The germline CDR1 and CDR2 sequences are SGHAT and FQNNGV. This CDR3 is built from 15 residues. The DNA for the CDR3 is TGTGCCAGCAGCACCCACAGGACAGGGAACACTGAAGCTTTCTTT. It codes for CASSTHRTGNTEAFF. The complete variable domain, with remaining parts taken from reference TRBV11-2 and TRBJ1-1, reads EAGVAQSPRYKIIEKRQSVAFWCNPISGHATLYWYQQILGQGPKLLIQFQNNGVVDDSQLPKDRFSAERLKGVDSTLKIQPAKLEDSAVYLCASSTHRTGNTEAFFGQGTRLTVV.

This clonotype was counted between two and nine times. This sequence joins TRBV6-2 or TRBV6-3 and TRBJ1-5; TRBD1 matches at 12 bases. Trimming cost V 4 bases and J 0 bases; bases outside gene matches: 4. CDR3 length: 17 amino acids. Germline CDR1 and CDR2: MNHEY and SVGEGT. CDR3 sequence (DNA): TGTGCCAGCAGTTCGGGGACAGGGGGCCATAGCAATCAGCCCCAGCATTTT. Its protein product is CASSSGTGGHSNQPQHF.

This clonotype turned up a few times. The chain is built from TRBV27 and TRBJ2-5, with D perhaps TRBD1 or TRBD2 (5 bases each). V lost 4 bases and J 5 bases, leaving 20 bases between the germline ends. CDR1 is MNHEY and CDR2 is SMNVEV in the germline V gene (reference sequence). This CDR3 is built from 16 residues. This CDR3 is CASSSPRDESRETQYF. CDR3 coding DNA: TGTGCCAGCAGTTCCCCTCGGGACGAAAGCAGGGAGACCCAGTACTTC.

The chain uses TRBV4-1 and TRBJ2-1; 14 positions agree with TRBD2. Germline lookup yields CDR1 MGHRA and CDR2 YSYEKL. The length of the CDR3 is 16 residues. J gave up 10 bases and V 0 bases, and 5 bases lay outside the gene matches. The CDR3 nucleotides read TGCGCCAGCAGCCAAGACCCGGGACTAGCGGGGGAGGAGCAGTTCTTC. It specifies CASSQDPGLAGEEQFF.

This clonotype was counted a few times. V is TRBV7-6 and J is TRBJ1-3, with D perhaps matching TRBD1 (5 bases). Germline V lookup: CDR1 SGHVS, CDR2 FNYEAQ. The CDR3 contains 17 residues. Deletions cut 5 bases from V and 0 bases from J, with 17 bases between. CDR3 residues: CASSPREGPFSGNTIYF. The CDR3 nucleotides read TGTGCCAGCAGCCCCCGGGAGGGGCCATTCTCTGGAAACACCATATATTTT.

This clonotype was found many times. The chain couples TRBV7-2 to TRBJ2-2; D is unclear. Germline V gene lookup returns CDR1 SGHTA and CDR2 FQGNSA. This CDR3 region has 15 residues. Trimming removed 1 base at V and 5 bases at J, with 11 bases between. As DNA, the CDR3 is TGTGCCAGCAGCTTAGAAGAGACACTGACCGGGGAGCTGTTTTTT. Translating it yields CASSLEETLTGELFF.

This clonotype was recorded only once. This may arise from a read error, as a much more abundant clone is one base away. The rearrangement links TRBV7-2 to TRBJ2-5; D might be TRBD2 (6 bases). This CDR3 is 15 amino acids long. The germline gives CDR1 SGHTA, CDR2 FQGNSA. The CDR3 DNA follows: TGTGCCAGCCGCTTAGGGTGGGGGGACCAAGAGACCCAGTACTTC. This codes for CASRLGWGDQETQYF.

The sample holds many counts of this clonotype. The chain employs TRBV7-2 and TRBJ1-2; D is unresolved. Germline lookup yields CDR1 SGHTA and CDR2 FQGNSA. The CDR3 is 13 residues long. The V end was cut by 7 bases, the J end by 0 bases, with 9 bases between. The CDR3 bases are TGTGCCAGCACCCCTACCTCTAACTATGGCTACACCTTC. It translates to CASTPTSNYGYTF.

This clonotype has a handful of counts. The CDR3 is CASGTGTETQYF. In nucleotides, the CDR3 is TGTGCCAGCGGTACAGGGACCGAGACCCAGTACTTC. The chain uses TRBV6-2 or TRBV6-3 and TRBJ2-5; tentative D call: TRBD1 (6 bases). The CDR3 runs 12 residues. Germline values: CDR1 MNHEY, CDR2 SVGEGT. V lost 8 bases to trimming and J lost 5 bases, with 12 bases between them.

This clonotype was seen a few times. The V and J genes are TRBV28 and TRBJ2-5; TRBD1 aligns across 8 bases. The V gene's germline CDR1 is MDHEN and CDR2 SYDVKM. This CDR3 is built from 16 residues. The junction had 10 bases not matched to a gene; V was cut back by 4 bases and J by 3 bases. Here the CDR3 DNA reads TGTGCCAGCAGTTCCCTCAGGGGGCGAGTGGAAGAGACCCAGTACTTC. It is translated as CASSSLRGRVEETQYF.